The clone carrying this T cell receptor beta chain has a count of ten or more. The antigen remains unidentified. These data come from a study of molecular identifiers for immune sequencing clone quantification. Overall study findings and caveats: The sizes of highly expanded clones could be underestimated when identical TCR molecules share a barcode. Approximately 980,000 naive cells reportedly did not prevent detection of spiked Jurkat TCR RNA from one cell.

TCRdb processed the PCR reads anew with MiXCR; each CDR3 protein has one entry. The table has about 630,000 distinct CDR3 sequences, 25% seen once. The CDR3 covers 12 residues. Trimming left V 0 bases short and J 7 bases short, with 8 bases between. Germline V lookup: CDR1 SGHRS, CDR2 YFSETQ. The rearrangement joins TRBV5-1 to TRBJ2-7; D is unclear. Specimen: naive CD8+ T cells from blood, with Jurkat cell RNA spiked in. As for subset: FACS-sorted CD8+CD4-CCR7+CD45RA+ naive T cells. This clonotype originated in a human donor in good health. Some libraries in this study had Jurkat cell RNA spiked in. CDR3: CASSLDLGEQYF. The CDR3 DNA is TGCGCCAGCAGCTTGGACCTTGGGGAGCAGTACTTC.